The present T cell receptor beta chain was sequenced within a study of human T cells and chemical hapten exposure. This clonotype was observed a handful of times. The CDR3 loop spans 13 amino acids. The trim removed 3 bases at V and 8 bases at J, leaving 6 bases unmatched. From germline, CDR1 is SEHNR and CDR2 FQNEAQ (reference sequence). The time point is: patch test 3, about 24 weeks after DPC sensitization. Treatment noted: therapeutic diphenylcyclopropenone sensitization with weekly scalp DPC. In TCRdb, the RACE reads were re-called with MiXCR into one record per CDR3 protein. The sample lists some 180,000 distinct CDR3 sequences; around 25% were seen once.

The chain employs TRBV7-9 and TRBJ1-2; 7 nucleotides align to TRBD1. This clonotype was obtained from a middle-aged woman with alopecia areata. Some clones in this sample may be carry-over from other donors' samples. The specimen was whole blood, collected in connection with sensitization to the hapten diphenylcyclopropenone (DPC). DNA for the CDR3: TGTGCCAGCAGCTTGTTAACAGGGGAAGGCTACACCTTC. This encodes CASSLLTGEGYTF.